These 13 T cell receptor beta chains came from one sample sequenced in a study of PD-L1 blockade in urothelial cancer. Sequenced by immunoSEQ multiplex PCR; TCRdb stores in-frame clones only, minus some. The sample has around 32,000 clones, about 87% seen once; the top ten hold approximately 3.7%. The sample in question was PBMCs, obtained around atezolizumab (anti-PD-L1) treatment. The receptors shown here come from a man between 50 and 59 years old with urothelial cancer.

The V call is TRBV19, the J call TRBJ1-1; 9 nucleotides line up with TRBD1. The CDR3 is made up of 15 amino acids. V dropped 4 bases and J dropped 5; count of bases not matched to a gene: 8. Germline CDR1 LNHDA, CDR2 SQIVND (reference sequence). This CDR3 is CASSTGQGTRTEAFF. CDR3 in DNA: TGTGCCAGTAGTACCGGACAGGGGACGAGGACTGAAGCTTTCTTT.

The chain couples TRBV4-3 to TRBJ1-2; D remains ambiguous. Trimming cost V 2 bases and J 9 bases, with 7 bases left between them. Looked up from germline, CDR1 is LGHNA and CDR2 is YSLEER. CDR3 size: 11 residues. The CDR3 DNA reads as TGCGCCAGCAGCCAACAGGCACGCTACACCTTC. It specifies CASSQQARYTF.

The rearrangement joins TRBV15 to TRBJ1-5; 7 bases align to TRBD1. There are 17 residues in the CDR3. The germline gives CDR1 LNHNV, CDR2 YYDKDF (reference sequence). V shed 0 bases, J shed 3 bases, and the junction held 8 bases outside the gene matches. The CDR3 sequence is CATSRDEWGQTNQPQHF. In DNA form, the CDR3 reads TGTGCCACCAGCAGAGATGAGTGGGGACAGACCAATCAGCCCCAGCATTTT.

This clone was detected only once. This chain links TRBV9 with TRBJ2-1, with TRBD1 matching 11 bases. From germline, CDR1 is SGDLS and CDR2 YYNGEE. V lost 4 bases, J lost 7 bases, and 7 bases stayed unmatched. The CDR3 is 15 amino acids. CDR3 sequence: CASSPRDRGINEQFF. The CDR3 nucleotides are TGTGCCAGCAGCCCCCGGGACAGGGGGATTAATGAGCAGTTCTTC.

This clone occurred a few times. The V and J genes are TRBV19 and TRBJ2-3, with D unresolved. CDR3 length: 15 amino acids. Deletions cut 5 bases from V and 0 bases from J, with 12 bases between. Germline V gene sequence: CDR1 LNHDA, CDR2 SQIVND (reference sequence). The DNA for the CDR3 is TGTGCCAGTAGTCGACTTCTATCTAGCACAGATACGCAGTATTTT. Its protein product is CASSRLLSSTDTQYF.

The V gene is TRBV7-3, the J gene TRBJ2-2; TRBD2 might be the D (5 bases). Germline V gene data show CDR1 as SGHTA and CDR2 as FQGTGA. Trimming stripped 8 bases from V and 0 bases from J, with 7 bases between. The length of the CDR3 is 13 residues. CDR3 sequence (DNA): TGTGCCAGCCGGGGATCGAACACCGGGGAGCTGTTTTTT. It codes for CASRGSNTGELFF.

Remarks on this clone: A read error may produce the germline difference seen at one junction end. J is TRBJ2-6 and V is TRBV11-2; 9 positions match TRBD1. CDR1 and CDR2 (germline): SGHAT, FQNNGV. The length of the CDR3 is 17 residues. CDR3 region: CASSLDRGEPGANVLTF. In DNA, the CDR3 is TGTGCCAGCAGCCTAGACAGGGGGGAACCTGGGGCCAACGTCCTGACTTTC. The full variable domain, with the rest looked up from reference TRBV11-2 and TRBJ2-6, is EAGVAQSPRYKIIEKRQSVAFWCNPISGHATLYWYQQILGQGPKLLIQFQNNGVVDDSQLPKDRFSAERLKGVDSTLKIQPAKLEDSAVYLCASSLDRGEPGANVLTFGAGSRLTVL.

This rearrangement joins TRBV2 to TRBJ2-7; D unresolved. CDR3 length: 14 amino acids. The germline V gene encodes CDR1 SNHLY and CDR2 FYNNEI. V was pared by 8 bases and J by 0 bases, with 14 bases between. The CDR3 nucleotides are TGTGCCAGCCGAAACACCGGGTCCTCCTACGAGCAGTACTTC. Translation: CASRNTGSSYEQYF.

J is TRBJ2-7 and V is TRBV27; D is perhaps TRBD2 (6 bases). Looked up from germline, CDR1 is MNHEY and CDR2 is SMNVEV (reference sequence). Between the trimmed V and J ends, which lost 2 bases and 3 bases, there was a span of 14 bases. The CDR3 totals 15 residues. CDR3 in amino acids: CASSLRWRGGYEQYF. The CDR3 coding sequence is TGTGCCAGCAGTTTAAGGTGGCGGGGTGGCTACGAGCAGTACTTC.

This clone turned up a few times. The J gene is TRBJ2-2, the V gene TRBV2, with 10 bases aligning to TRBD1. Germline V CDR1 and CDR2: SNHLY, FYNNEI. This CDR3 has 21 amino acids. J was trimmed by 5 bases and V by 5 bases; bases with no gene match: 23. DNA for the CDR3: TGTGCCAGCAGTAGTTCATTGGGACAGGGGTTCAAAAAGTTGTGGACCGGGGAGCTGTTTTTT. This gives the protein CASSSSLGQGFKKLWTGELFF. Full variable domain (missing parts from reference TRBV2 and TRBJ2-2): EPEVTQTPSHQVTQMGQEVILRCVPISNHLYFYWYRQILGQKVEFLVSFYNNEISEKSEIFDDQFSVERPDGSNFTLKIRSTKLEDSAMYFCASSSSLGQGFKKLWTGELFFGEGSRLTVL.

The CDR3 loop is CASSLNYRNTDTQYF. In nucleotides, the CDR3 is TGTGCCAGCAGTTTGAATTACAGGAACACAGATACGCAGTATTTT. The J gene is TRBJ2-3, the V gene TRBV28, with a possible D match to TRBD1 (5 bases). The length of the CDR3 is 15 residues. The germline V and J ends were trimmed by 3 bases and 2 bases, with 12 bases remaining between them. Germline V lookup: CDR1 MDHEN, CDR2 SYDVKM.

The rearrangement uses TRBV7-9 and TRBJ1-5, with D tentatively TRBD1 (6 bases). Germline V gene data show CDR1 as SEHNR and CDR2 as FQNEAQ (reference sequence). The CDR3 extends over 15 amino acids. Trimming stripped 4 bases from V and 0 bases from J, with 10 bases between. This CDR3 reads CASSYGTTSNQPQHF. The CDR3 DNA sequence: TGTGCCAGCAGCTATGGGACAACTAGCAATCAGCCCCAGCATTTT.

V and J are TRBV12-5 and TRBJ2-7, with 12 positions matching TRBD2. The germline V gene encodes CDR1 LGHNT and CDR2 FRNRAP. The CDR3 sequence is 19 residues long. The V and J ends lost 0 bases and 2 bases, in that order; junction bases with no gene match: 11. The CDR3 region is CASGLVPPGLAGATYEQYF. CDR3 sequence (DNA): TGTGCTAGTGGTTTGGTCCCCCCGGGACTAGCGGGCGCAACCTACGAGCAGTACTTC.